Included here is one T cell receptor (beta chain) sequence, with context. V was pared by 4 bases and J by 8 bases, with 7 bases between. The CDR3 covers 11 residues. The germline gives CDR1 SGHDN, CDR2 FVKESK. The data were taken from a study of CD8+CD57+ T cells in acquired aplastic anemia. Patients chosen for sequencing had shown CD8+CD57+ cell expansion by flow cytometry. TCR beta VDJ and CDR3 profiles were obtained from a genomic DNA template. Using its own MiXCR run on the reads, TCRdb lists one record per CDR3 protein. This table holds around 170,000 distinct CDR3 sequences, around half found once.

The chain carries TRBV14 and TRBJ2-3, with D unclear. The receptor comes from a human donor with aplastic anemia. Sequencing was performed on sorted CD4+, CD8+, or CD8+CD57+ T cells (not recorded which) from PBMCs. In DNA, the CDR3 is TGTGCCAGCAGCCGCCTGGGTACGCAGTATTTT. Protein sequence: CASSRLGTQYF. The full variable domain, with the rest looked up from reference TRBV14 and TRBJ2-3, is EAGVTQFPSHSVIEKGQTVTLRCDPISGHDNLYWYRRVMGKEIKFLLHFVKESKQDESGMPNNRFLAERTGGTYSTLKVQPAELEDSGVYFCASSRLGTQYFGPGTRLTVL.